Following are 3 T cell receptor beta chains from one sample sequenced in a study of cytomegalovirus exposure and HLA in healthy donors (dated by TCRdb to about 2017). Libraries were prepared through the immunoSEQ multiplex PCR assay. The multiplex PCR relied on a mix of 60 forward primers for TCR Vbeta segments and 13 reverse primers for TCR Jbeta segments. TCRdb carries this immuneACCESS record with in-frame sequences only. Its versions omit some clonotypes, under half of them owing to an unresolved V gene in the studies checked, with the rest unexplained. Recorded for this sample are under 200,000 clones; 55% to 70% of them occurred a single time. The ten most abundant clones make up 2.5% to 3% of the sample. Material: PBMCs. All receptors derive from a woman between 40 and 50 years old in good health and CMV-seropositive.

CDR3 nucleotides: TGTGCCAGCAGTCCCTGGGACAGCCACGAGCAGTACTTC. Amino acids: CASSPWDSHEQYF. The chain couples TRBV6-5 to TRBJ2-7, with 7 bases aligning to TRBD1. The ends lost 5 bases at V and 5 bases at J; junction bases unmatched: 6. The V gene's germline CDR1 is MNHEY and CDR2 SVGAGI. The CDR3 runs to 13 residues.

This chain joins TRBV27 and TRBJ2-5; the match to TRBD2 covers 8 bases. This CDR3 has 16 residues. The ends lost 6 bases at V and 5 bases at J; junction bases unmatched: 14. In germline, CDR1 is MNHEY, CDR2 SMNVEV (reference sequence). CDR3 nucleotide sequence: TGTGCCAGCAGGGTGGGAGCGGGAGCACCACGGGAGACCCAGTACTTC. Translating gives CASRVGAGAPRETQYF.

The rearrangement links TRBV4-1 to TRBJ1-6, with D maybe TRBD1 (5 bases). V lost 1 base, J lost 2 bases, and 6 bases lay in between. The CDR3 spans 15 residues. Germline V gene sequence: CDR1 MGHRA, CDR2 YSYEKL. CDR3 protein: CASSQGGTYNSPLHF. As DNA, the CDR3 is TGCGCCAGCAGCCAAGGGGGCACCTATAATTCACCCCTCCACTTT.